This TCR beta chain comes out of a study of T cell responses to AZD1222 COVID-19 vaccine. Study information: Combined were second doses at about 4 or about 12 weeks. Notes on the study in general: Spike-spanning, vaccine-associated CD4 TCRs were dominant at 160-218 and 743-854. Seropositivity was recorded at baseline in only 6 or 7 AZD1222 recipients. Spike-specific TCRs gained breadth and depth after people received two AZD1222 doses.

Assay: immunoSEQ multiplex PCR; the TCRdb copy retains only in-frame clones and omits some. This sample has about 100,000 clones; about 86% occur once, and the top ten carry approximately 1.3%. The V end was cut by 4 bases, the J end by 1 base, with 10 bases between. In germline, CDR1 is MDHEN, CDR2 SYDVKM. This CDR3 is built from 14 residues. Notes on this clone: What it binds is not known.

The chain joins TRBV28 to TRBJ1-1; possibly TRBD1 for D (6 bases). The starting material was peripheral blood, obtained on day 0 of AZD1222 vaccination. This TCR was recovered from an adult in good health. The DNA for the CDR3 is TGTGCCAGCAGTTCTCGGACAGAGAACACTGAAGCTTTCTTT. It translates to CASSSRTENTEAFF. The variable domain in full, completed from reference TRBV28 and TRBJ1-1, reads DVKVTQSSRYLVKRTGEKVFLECVQDMDHENMFWYRQDPGLGLRLIYFSYDVKMKEKGDIPEGYSVSREKKERFSLILESASTNQTSMYLCASSSRTENTEAFFGQGTRLTVV.